One and the same sample provided the 27 T cell receptor beta chains below, sequenced in a study of T-cell reconstitution after alpha-beta-depleted transplantation in children. Findings of the study overall: Diversity and T-cell counts at one year after transplant derived mostly from new T cells.

The library targeted TCRbeta and was prepared with unique molecular identifiers. TCRdb ran MiXCR on the PCR reads and lists one entry per CDR3 protein. The sample holds a few hundred thousand distinct CDR3 sequences, approximately 7.3% seen once. Their target antigens are unknown. The material was peripheral blood, obtained 360 days after TCRalphabeta/CD19-depleted stem cell transplant. The receptor source for this set is a female patient aged 2-9 years who had a stem cell transplant for Fanconi anemia, so the T cells may come from the graft donor.

The chain combines TRBV4-2 with TRBJ2-1; TRBD2 aligns across 8 bases. The CDR3 totals 21 residues. The J segment lost 1 base and the V segment lost 1 base, leaving 18 bases of the junction unmatched. Per the germline V gene, CDR1 is LGHNA and CDR2 is YNFKEQ. The CDR3 sequence: CASSQGLVGSGNLVSYNEQFF. For the CDR3, the DNA is TGTGCCAGCAGCCAAGGGCTAGTGGGTAGCGGGAACCTAGTATCCTACAATGAGCAGTTCTTC.

The chain is built from TRBV18 and TRBJ2-5; TRBD2 might be the D (6 bases). Germline V gives CDR1 KGHSH, CDR2 LQKENI. The CDR3 has 17 residues. V was pared by 3 bases and J by 2 bases, with 19 bases between. The DNA of the CDR3 is TGTGCCAGCTCACCTTACAAACTCCGCGGGGTACAAGAGACCCAGTACTTC. Translated, it gives CASSPYKLRGVQETQYF.

This clonotype has a handful of counts. CDR3: CASSSGAVLYF. CDR3 nucleotide sequence: TGTGCCAGCAGTTCGGGGGCCGTTCTGTATTTT. V and J are TRBV7-3 and TRBJ2-3; D may be TRBD1 or TRBD2 (6 bases each). CDR1 SGHTA and CDR2 FQGTGA come from the germline V gene. V was cut by 6 bases and J by 14 bases, with 15 bases left in between. This CDR3 comprises 11 residues.

The table lists this clonotype with many counts. The genes are TRBV5-1 and TRBJ1-5; D uncertain. Trimming took 1 base from V and 7 from J, leaving 15 bases between them. Per the germline V gene, CDR1 is SGHRS and CDR2 is YFSETQ. The CDR3 length is 15 residues. Here the CDR3 DNA reads TGCGCCAGCAGCTTGATCCGGACTATTGGGCAGCCCCAGCATTTT. Translating gives CASSLIRTIGQPQHF. The full variable domain, in which reference TRBV5-1 and TRBJ1-5 provide the parts outside the CDR3, is KAGVTQTPRYLIKTRGQQVTLSCSPISGHRSVSWYQQTPGQGLQFLFEYFSETQRNKGNFPGRFSGRQFSNSRSEMNVSTLELGDSALYLCASSLIRTIGQPQHFGDGTRLSIL.

This clonotype has ten or more counts. The chain links TRBV7-9 to TRBJ1-3; D unclear. Germline V gene sequence: CDR1 SEHNR, CDR2 FQNEAQ (reference sequence). V lost 2 bases, J lost 8 bases, and 10 bases lay in between. The CDR3 has 13 residues. As DNA, the CDR3 is TGTGCCAGCAGCTTAATCGGGGTTGACACCATATATTTT. Protein product: CASSLIGVDTIYF.

The chain recombines TRBV6-1 with TRBJ1-5; D may be TRBD1 (6 bases). This CDR3 is 15 amino acids long. With 8 bases removed from V and 1 base from J, the gap between germline ends came to 15 bases. The V gene's germline CDR1 is MNHNS and CDR2 SASEGT. Written as DNA, the CDR3 is TGTGCCAGCGCTAAAGACAGGAGGAGCAATCAGCCCCAGCATTTT. Amino acid sequence: CASAKDRRSNQPQHF.

This clonotype has a handful of counts. The gene calls are TRBV7-8 and TRBJ2-5; 9 bases match TRBD2. This CDR3 is 17 amino acids long. The V gene's germline CDR1 is SGHVS and CDR2 FQNEAQ. With V trimmed by 5 bases and J by 1 base, 11 bases remained unmatched. The CDR3 sequence is CASSQNLAGAFQETQYF. In DNA form, the CDR3 reads TGTGCCAGCAGCCAAAATTTAGCGGGGGCCTTCCAAGAGACCCAGTACTTC.

This clonotype turned up a few times. The chain links TRBV5-1 to TRBJ1-1; the match to TRBD1 covers 8 bases. The CDR3 runs 16 residues. Per the germline V gene, CDR1 is SGHRS and CDR2 is YFSETQ. Unmatched junction bases numbered 8, after V lost 4 bases and J lost 0 bases. The CDR3 DNA reads TGCGCCAGCAGCCCACGGACAGGGACAATGAACACTGAAGCTTTCTTT. It translates to CASSPRTGTMNTEAFF.

This clonotype was seen many times. The V gene is TRBV5-1, the J gene TRBJ2-7; TRBD1 agrees at 7 bases. V trimming: 7 bases; J trimming: 0 bases; junction bases outside the gene matches: 10. This CDR3 region has 15 residues. The germline CDR1 and CDR2 sequences are SGHRS and YFSETQ. The CDR3 here is CASSGDSRSSYEQYF. CDR3 coding DNA: TGCGCCAGCTCCGGGGACAGTCGGTCCTCCTACGAGCAGTACTTC.

This clonotype occurred many times. This chain uses TRBV5-1 with TRBJ2-3; D is ambiguous. In germline, CDR1 is SGHRS, CDR2 YFSETQ. The CDR3 sequence is 15 residues long. V lost 1 base to trimming and J lost 1 base, with 10 bases between them. CDR3 bases: TGCGCCAGCAGCTTGAGTAAGAGACGCACAGATACGCAGTATTTT. This codes for CASSLSKRRTDTQYF.

This clonotype was counted only a few times. The rearrangement uses TRBV5-1 and TRBJ2-7; 15 bases are shared with TRBD2. V was pared by 4 bases and J by 5 bases, with 13 bases of the junction left unmatched. CDR1 is SGHRS and CDR2 is YFSETQ in the germline V gene. This CDR3 region has 18 residues. The CDR3 nucleotides are TGCGCCAGCAGCCCCGGAGGACTAGCGGGGGGGCTAAGGGACGAGCAGTACTTC. Translated, it gives CASSPGGLAGGLRDEQYF.

This clonotype was observed at least ten times. This sequence joins TRBV6-5 and TRBJ1-5; 10 bases align to TRBD1. The CDR3 is 14 residues long. Trimming at V came to 6 bases and at J to 4 bases, leaving 3 bases not matched to a gene. CDR1 is MNHEY, CDR2 SVGAGI, per germline. CDR3 in amino acids: CASSRDRGNQPQHF. CDR3 in DNA: TGTGCCAGCAGCCGGGACAGGGGAAATCAGCCCCAGCATTTT.

This clonotype was counted ten times or more. This sequence joins TRBV12-5 and TRBJ1-1; D remains unclear. V was cut by 6 bases and J by 7 bases, with 15 bases left in between. The CDR3 is 13 residues long. The V gene's germline CDR1 is LGHNT and CDR2 FRNRAP. CDR3 sequence: CASGSSGIDEAFF. CDR3 in DNA: TGTGCTAGTGGCTCATCCGGTATAGATGAAGCTTTCTTT.

This clonotype came up a few times. The rearrangement uses TRBV5-1 and TRBJ1-4, with TRBD1 matching over 9 bases. The germline gives CDR1 SGHRS, CDR2 YFSETQ. CDR3 length: 14 residues. V gave up 4 bases and J gave up 6 bases; unmatched junction bases: 4. The chain's CDR3 is CASSRQGVDEKLFF. CDR3 in DNA: TGCGCCAGCAGCCGACAGGGGGTTGATGAAAAACTGTTTTTT.

This clonotype was seen more than once but under ten times. V is TRBV7-2 and J is TRBJ1-4, with 11 bases that match TRBD1. V lost 5 bases and J lost 8; bases outside the gene matches: 7. Germline lookup yields CDR1 SGHTA and CDR2 FQGNSA. The CDR3 loop spans 15 amino acids. The CDR3 loop is CASSLDRGPGEKLFF. In DNA form, the CDR3 reads TGTGCCAGCAGCCTGGACAGGGGGCCTGGGGAAAAACTGTTTTTT.

Concerning this clonotype itself: This clone may be a read error of a much larger clone one base away. The CDR3 DNA reads TGCAGTGCCCAGGGCCTCACAGATACGCAGTATTTT. Translated: CSAQGLTDTQYF. V gene TRBV20-1 combines with J gene TRBJ2-3, with D possibly matching TRBD1 (5 bases). The CDR3 runs to 12 residues. The V gene lost 6 bases and the J gene lost 2 bases, with 9 bases spanning the gap. CDR1 is DFQATT, CDR2 SNEGSKA, per germline (reference sequence).

This chain links TRBV9 with TRBJ1-4; D uncertain. The CDR3 sequence is 14 residues long. The germline V gene encodes CDR1 SGDLS and CDR2 YYNGEE. V was cut by 4 bases and J by 6 bases, with 13 bases left in between. The CDR3: CASSSSRDDEKLFF. CDR3 sequence (DNA): TGTGCCAGCAGCTCCTCTCGGGATGATGAAAAACTGTTTTTT.

This clonotype was seen only a few times. The chain is built from TRBV28 and TRBJ1-1; D gene ambiguous. The CDR3 spans 15 residues. The V end lost 5 bases, the J end lost 0 bases, and 13 bases lay between the germline ends. Germline V gene data show CDR1 as MDHEN and CDR2 as SYDVKM. CDR3 sequence reads: CASSPTRPMNTEAFF. DNA of the CDR3: TGTGCCAGCAGTCCCACGAGGCCCATGAACACTGAAGCTTTCTTT. The variable domain in full, completed from reference TRBV28 and TRBJ1-1, reads DVKVTQSSRYLVKRTGEKVFLECVQDMDHENMFWYRQDPGLGLRLIYFSYDVKMKEKGDIPEGYSVSREKKERFSLILESASTNQTSMYLCASSPTRPMNTEAFFGQGTRLTVV.

At least ten counts were recorded for this clonotype. The chain has TRBV20-1 and TRBJ1-1; D unclear. V was cut by 5 bases and J by 10 bases, with 14 bases left in between. The germline V gene encodes CDR1 DFQATT and CDR2 SNEGSKA (reference sequence). The CDR3 totals 11 residues. The CDR3 loop reads CSAHSTIGAFF. The CDR3 DNA sequence: TGCAGTGCTCACTCAACTATAGGAGCTTTCTTT.

This clonotype has at least ten counts. This chain joins TRBV2 and TRBJ2-1, with 7 bases aligning to TRBD2. The germline V gene has CDR1 SNHLY and CDR2 FYNNEI. The CDR3 sequence is 12 residues long. With V trimmed by 4 bases and J by 9 bases, 3 bases remained unmatched. Written as DNA, the CDR3 is TGTGCCAGCAGTGGTGGGGGGGGTGAGCAGTTCTTC. Its translation is CASSGGGGEQFF.

CDR3 bases: TGTGCCAGCAGCCACTTAACGGGGGGATCTAACGAGCAGTACGTC. Translation gives CASSHLTGGSNEQYV. The chain is built from TRBV14 and TRBJ2-7; 7 positions agree with TRBD2. V was clipped by 3 bases and J by 5 bases; unmatched bases: 10. CDR1 is SGHDN and CDR2 is FVKESK in the germline V gene. The CDR3 runs to 15 residues.

This clonotype was detected only a few times. The rearrangement uses TRBV6-1 and TRBJ1-5; TRBD1 matches 7 bases. J lost 3 bases, V lost 4 bases, and 6 bases had no gene match. Germline V gives CDR1 MNHNS, CDR2 SASEGT. This CDR3 is 15 amino acids long. The CDR3 sequence: CASSVTGVNNQPQHF. CDR3 coding DNA: TGTGCCAGCAGTGTAACAGGGGTCAACAATCAGCCCCAGCATTTT.

This clonotype was recorded a few times. This chain connects TRBV5-4 to TRBJ2-4; D unclear. The CDR3 runs to 13 residues. The germline gives CDR1 SGHNT, CDR2 YYREEE (reference sequence). V was pared by 4 bases and J by 8 bases, with 13 bases between. The CDR3 DNA reads TGTGCCAGCAGCCCCATGGGTATGGACATTCAGTACTTC. Protein: CASSPMGMDIQYF.

There are many counts of this clonotype. The genes are TRBV29-1 and TRBJ2-2; maybe TRBD1 (7 bases). Germline V gene data show CDR1 as SQVTM and CDR2 as ANQGSEA. The CDR3 has 15 residues. V shed 7 bases and J shed 5 bases, with 20 bases lying between them. The CDR3 nucleotides are TGCAGCGCTGTGGAGGGGGCCCGGGGTACCGGGGAGCTGTTTTTT. This encodes CSAVEGARGTGELFF.

This clonotype was counted many times. CDR3 protein: CASSRRLAHQETQYF. The CDR3 DNA follows: TGTGCCAGCAGCCGCCGACTAGCGCATCAAGAGACCCAGTACTTC. The rearrangement joins TRBV14 to TRBJ2-5, with TRBD2 matching 8 bases. CDR1 is SGHDN, CDR2 FVKESK, per germline. The V and J ends lost 4 bases and 2 bases, in that order; junction bases with no gene match: 6. This CDR3 region has 15 residues.

This clonotype was found many times. This chain uses TRBV29-1 with TRBJ2-5; D may be TRBD1 or TRBD2 (6 bases each). Between the trimmed V and J ends, which lost 8 bases and 5 bases, there was a span of 18 bases. Germline assignment: CDR1 SQVTM and CDR2 ANQGSEA. The CDR3 is 13 amino acids. CDR3 loop: CSFPGAGGETQYF. The DNA for the CDR3 is TGCAGCTTCCCAGGGGCAGGAGGGGAGACCCAGTACTTC.

This clonotype appeared a few times. V gene TRBV18 combines with J gene TRBJ2-7; 7 bases are shared with TRBD1. The CDR3 runs to 16 residues. V lost 3 bases, J lost 1 base, and 9 bases stayed unmatched. Germline V gene sequence: CDR1 KGHSH, CDR2 LQKENI. The CDR3 region has the DNA TGTGCCAGCTCACCGCCGACAGGGACGGGTTCCTACGAGCAGTACTTC. It translates to CASSPPTGTGSYEQYF. Looking up the rest from reference TRBV18 and TRBJ2-7 gives the full variable domain: NAGVMQNPRHLVRRRGQEARLRCSPMKGHSHVYWYRQLPEEGLKFMVYLQKENIIDESGMPKERFSAEFPKEGPSILRIQQVVRGDSAAYFCASSPPTGTGSYEQYFGPGTRLTVT.